Only a few counts were recorded for the clone carrying this T cell receptor beta chain. What it binds is not known. Here immunoSEQ multiplex PCR was the method, and the copy in TCRdb shows in-frame clones only, minus some. Of approximately 150,000 clones detected, roughly 80% appear once; the ten largest clones hold 25% to 35%. The sample originates from a study of cytotoxic CD8 clonotypes in ibrutinib-treated CLL. Overall study results and limits: Clonality grew at ibrutinib response; at progression, it decreased back toward baseline. Sustained-remission and progressing patients were not sampled at matched times. On treatment, the uncommon public clonotypes contracted or remained stable.

The germline V and J ends were trimmed by 0 bases and 3 bases, with 11 bases remaining between them. In germline, CDR1 is MNHEY, CDR2 SMNVEV (reference sequence). The CDR3 extends over 16 amino acids. The chain links TRBV27 to TRBJ2-2; D may be TRBD2 (6 bases). The TCR originated in a human donor with chronic lymphocytic leukemia. The sequencing here drew on PBMCs, taken after 12 months of ibrutinib treatment. Here the CDR3 reads CASSLSRLADTGELFF. The DNA for the CDR3 is TGTGCCAGCAGTTTATCGAGATTAGCGGACACCGGGGAGCTGTTTTTT.